This TCR beta chain comes out of a study of shared clonotypes between healthy human individuals. This clone was counted a single time. Its matching antigen is unknown. General study findings and limits: Generation of non-shared clonotypes was less probable than generation of clonotypes shared by all four donors.

The method was immunoSEQ multiplex PCR; TCRdb's version includes in-frame clones alone and lacks a portion of them. There are about 2 million clones in the sample; about 94% occur only once, and under 1.5% lies in the top ten. Deletions cut 5 bases from V and 7 bases from J, with 14 bases between. The CDR3 is 14 amino acids. CDR1 and CDR2 (germline): MNHEY, SVGAGI. CD45RO-negative CD8 cells positively selected for CCR7 made up the naive population, which excluded terminally differentiated effector memory CD45RA+ cells. The chain is built from TRBV6-5 and TRBJ2-2; D is unresolved. The sample taken for sequencing was naive CD8+ T cells sorted from blood. This TCR was recovered from a man younger than 35 in good health. The CDR3 nucleotides are TGTGCCAGCAGTCAACCCCCGATAGGCGGGGAGCTGTTTTTT. Its protein product is CASSQPPIGGELFF.